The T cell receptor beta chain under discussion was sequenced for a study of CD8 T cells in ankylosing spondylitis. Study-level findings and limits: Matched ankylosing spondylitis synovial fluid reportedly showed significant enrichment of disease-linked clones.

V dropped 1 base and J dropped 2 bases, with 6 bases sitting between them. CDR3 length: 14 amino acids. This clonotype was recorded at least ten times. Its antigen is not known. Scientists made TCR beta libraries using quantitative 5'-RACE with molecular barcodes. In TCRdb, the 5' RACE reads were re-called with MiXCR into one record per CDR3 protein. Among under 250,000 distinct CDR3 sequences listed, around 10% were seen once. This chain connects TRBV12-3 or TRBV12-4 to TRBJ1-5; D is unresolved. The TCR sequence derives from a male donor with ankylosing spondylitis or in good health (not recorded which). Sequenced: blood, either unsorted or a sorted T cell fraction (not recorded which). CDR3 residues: CASSLGRGNQPQHF. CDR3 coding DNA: TGTGCCAGCAGTTTAGGTCGGGGCAATCAGCCCCAGCATTTT.